The TCR beta chain under discussion was sequenced for a study of blood T cell repertoires in COVID-19. The CDR3 sequence is 13 residues long. From germline, CDR1 is LGHDT and CDR2 YNNKEL (reference sequence). The ends were cut back, 5 bases at V and 5 bases at J, with 12 bases in the middle. Produced via immunoSEQ multiplex PCR; TCRdb's table is partial and in-frame only. The sample lists approximately 45,000 clones, about four fifths occurring once. The sample consisted of peripheral blood. The genes are TRBV3-1 (or the pseudogene TRBV3-2) and TRBJ1-1; a weak D match, TRBD1 (6 bases). The sequence derives from a woman aged 80 or over with acute or convalescent COVID-19. CDR3 sequence reads: CASSSVQGTEAFF. CDR3 in DNA: TGTGCCAGCAGCTCAGTTCAGGGGACTGAAGCTTTCTTT.